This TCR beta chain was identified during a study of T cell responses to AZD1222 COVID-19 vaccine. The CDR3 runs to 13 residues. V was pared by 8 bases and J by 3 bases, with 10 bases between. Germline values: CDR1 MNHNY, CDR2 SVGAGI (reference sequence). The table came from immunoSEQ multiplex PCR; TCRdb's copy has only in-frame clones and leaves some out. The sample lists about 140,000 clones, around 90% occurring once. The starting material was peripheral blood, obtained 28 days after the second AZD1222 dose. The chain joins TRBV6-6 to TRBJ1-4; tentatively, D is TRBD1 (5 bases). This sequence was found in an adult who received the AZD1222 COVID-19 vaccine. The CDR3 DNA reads TGTGCCAGCTTCCGGGACGCTAATGAAAAACTGTTTTTT. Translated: CASFRDANEKLFF.